Below, 15 T cell receptor beta chains from the same sample are listed, as sequenced in a study of blood T cell repertoires in COVID-19. Data came from immunoSEQ multiplex PCR; TCRdb stores just in-frame clones and leaves some out. The data contain about 83,000 clones, around 85% of them singletons. Sequencing was performed on peripheral blood. The receptors come from a man aged 60-69 years with acute or convalescent COVID-19.

J is TRBJ1-2 and V is TRBV10-3; 7 bases match TRBD1. V shed 7 bases and J 4 bases; nucleotides not matched to a gene: 12. Germline CDR1 is ENHRY and CDR2 is SYGVKD. This CDR3 spans 15 amino acids. CDR3 DNA sequence: TGTGCCATCACCGATGGGGGGCAGGGGGTCTATGGCTACACCTTC. It translates to CAITDGGQGVYGYTF.

The rearrangement joins TRBV3-1 (or the pseudogene TRBV3-2) to TRBJ1-2; 8 nucleotides match TRBD1. Losses at the gene ends were 2 bases for V and 8 bases for J; bases not matched to a gene: 16. This CDR3 contains 17 residues. Germline CDR1 is LGHDT and CDR2 is YNNKEL (reference sequence). The CDR3 DNA follows: TGTGCCAGCAGCCAATGGACAGGGCCACCCGGTTTGCGGGGCTACACCTTC. It specifies CASSQWTGPPGLRGYTF.

The V gene is TRBV19, the J gene TRBJ1-5, with D possibly matching TRBD1 (5 bases). The V gene lost 11 bases and the J gene lost 1 base, with 15 bases spanning the gap. Germline assignment: CDR1 LNHDA and CDR2 SQIVND (reference sequence). This CDR3 contains 14 residues. As DNA, the CDR3 is TGTGCCGGCTCATTGCCAGGGAGCAATCAGCCCCAGCATTTT. It specifies CAGSLPGSNQPQHF.

V gene TRBV10-1 combines with J gene TRBJ2-7, with TRBD1 identical over 7 bases. V shed 6 bases and J 2 bases; nucleotides not matched to a gene: 4. The CDR3 loop spans 13 amino acids. Germline V lookup: CDR1 WNHNN, CDR2 SYGVQD (reference sequence). The CDR3 is CASSGDSTYEQYF. CDR3 DNA: TGCGCCAGCAGCGGGGACAGTACCTACGAGCAGTACTTC.

The chain links TRBV28 to TRBJ1-1, with TRBD1 as a possible D gene (6 bases). Germline loops: CDR1 MDHEN, CDR2 SYDVKM. The CDR3 consists of 14 residues. Trimming cost V 5 bases and J 4 bases, with 14 bases left between them. CDR3 in amino acids: CASSPRRGITEAFF. The CDR3 bases are TGTGCCAGCAGTCCGCGCAGGGGAATCACTGAAGCTTTCTTT.

The chain employs TRBV11-2 and TRBJ1-1; 7 bases align to TRBD1. Per germline, CDR1 SGHAT and CDR2 FQNNGV. The CDR3 extends over 14 amino acids. Trimming removed 4 bases from V and 1 base from J; junction bases left unmatched: 3. The CDR3 DNA is TGTGCCAGCAGCTCTGGGACAGCGAACACTGAAGCTTTCTTT. Protein product: CASSSGTANTEAFF.

The genes are TRBV6-6 and TRBJ1-2; D may be TRBD1 (5 bases). Germline V gene sequence: CDR1 MNHNY, CDR2 SVGAGI (reference sequence). The V end lost 2 bases, the J end lost 7 bases, and 20 bases lay between the germline ends. CDR3 length: 16 amino acids. The CDR3, as DNA: TGTGCCAGCAGTTACCCTGGGACTTTGGAGGGGCTTGGCTACACCTTC. It yields the protein CASSYPGTLEGLGYTF.

The chain recombines TRBV18 with TRBJ1-2, with 9 bases identical to TRBD1. This CDR3 region has 17 residues. Trimming removed 4 bases from V and 2 bases from J; junction bases left unmatched: 11. The germline V gene has CDR1 KGHSH and CDR2 LQKENI. CDR3 region: CASSLKSPGQGNYGYTF. The CDR3 bases are TGTGCCAGCTCACTAAAATCTCCGGGACAGGGCAACTATGGCTACACCTTC.

The chain combines TRBV12-3 or TRBV12-4 with TRBJ1-1, with D uncertain. The V end was cut by 6 bases, the J end by 1 base, with 6 bases between. This CDR3 has 12 amino acids. The CDR3 sequence is CASRPGNTEAFF. CDR3 DNA: TGTGCCAGCAGGCCAGGGAACACTGAAGCTTTCTTT.

This clone was picked up one time. This chain links TRBV9 with TRBJ1-1; D is perhaps TRBD1 (5 bases). Germline V lookup: CDR1 SGDLS, CDR2 YYNGEE. This CDR3 has 14 amino acids. Between the trimmed V and J ends, which lost 0 bases and 5 bases, there was a span of 11 bases. The CDR3 nucleotides read TGTGCCAGCAGCGTAGCGGGGGAGGGGACTGAAGCTTTCTTT. Translated, it gives CASSVAGEGTEAFF.

The chain carries TRBV6-5 and TRBJ1-3; 7 positions match TRBD1. V was clipped by 2 bases and J by 2 bases; unmatched bases: 6. Germline V gene sequence: CDR1 MNHEY, CDR2 SVGAGI. The CDR3 length is 16 residues. CDR3: CASSYQGQMAGNTIYF. CDR3 coding DNA: TGTGCCAGCAGTTACCAGGGACAGATGGCTGGAAACACCATATATTTT.

The J gene is TRBJ2-1, the V gene TRBV4-3, with 15 positions matching TRBD2. Per germline, CDR1 LGHNA and CDR2 YSLEER. CDR3 length: 16 residues. Germline trimming cut 3 bases from V and 4 bases from J; bases unmatched to any gene: 1. The CDR3: CASSQGLAGGYNEQFF. The DNA for the CDR3 is TGCGCCAGCAGCCAGGGACTAGCGGGGGGATACAATGAGCAGTTCTTC.

The CDR3 sequence is CASTPNAGSNQPQHF. The CDR3 coding sequence is TGTGCCAGTACCCCGAATGCGGGTAGCAATCAGCCCCAGCATTTT. The chain uses TRBV19 and TRBJ1-5; D unresolved. Trimming left V 7 bases short and J 0 bases short, with 13 bases between. This CDR3 comprises 15 residues. Germline values: CDR1 LNHDA, CDR2 SQIVND (reference sequence).

This chain uses TRBV5-1 with TRBJ2-5, with 8 bases aligning to TRBD2. The junction had 9 bases not matched to a gene; V was cut back by 0 bases and J by 5 bases. Germline CDR1 is SGHRS and CDR2 is YFSETQ. The CDR3 covers 16 residues. CDR3 in amino acids: CASSLGGRTAAETQYF. CDR3 nucleotides: TGCGCCAGCAGCTTGGGCGGGAGGACAGCGGCGGAGACCCAGTACTTC.

V is TRBV3-1 (or the pseudogene TRBV3-2) and J is TRBJ1-1; no clear D gene. The CDR3 is 15 amino acids. Trimming shortened V by 7 bases and J by 1 base, and 16 bases separated the two germline ends. Germline V gene lookup returns CDR1 LGHDT and CDR2 YNNKEL (reference sequence). CDR3 protein: CASNLHRKSNTEAFF. CDR3 DNA: TGTGCCAGCAACTTACACAGAAAATCGAACACTGAAGCTTTCTTT.